These 6 T cell receptor beta chains came from one sample sequenced in a study of CD8 T cells in ankylosing spondylitis. Notes on the study in general: A motif of eight highly homologous TCR beta variants was seen as apparently characteristic of ankylosing spondylitis blood.

TCRdb re-called the 5' RACE reads through MiXCR, storing one row per CDR3 protein. The sample consists of a few hundred thousand distinct CDR3 sequences, roughly 6.6% of them appearing once. The antigens for these receptors are not known. The sample comprised blood, either unsorted or a sorted T cell fraction (not recorded which). The receptors here all came from a male donor with ankylosing spondylitis.

This clonotype was detected only once. The rearrangement uses TRBV6-5 and TRBJ2-1; no clear D. The CDR3 length is 16 residues. The ends were cut back, 2 bases at V and 1 base at J, with 12 bases in the middle. Germline CDR1 is MNHEY and CDR2 is SVGAGI. Here the CDR3 reads CASSYGGGSSYNEQFF. Here the CDR3 DNA reads TGTGCCAGCAGTTACGGTGGCGGTTCGTCCTACAATGAGCAGTTCTTC.

In its sample, this clonotype was seen many times. The chain combines TRBV7-9 with TRBJ1-6, with D uncertain. The germline CDR1 and CDR2 sequences are SEHNR and FQNEAQ (reference sequence). The CDR3 has 12 residues. V was cut by 1 base and J by 9 bases, with 4 bases left in between. As DNA, the CDR3 is TGTGCCAGCAGCTTAGGGTCTTCACCCCTCCACTTT. Translated, it gives CASSLGSSPLHF.

This clonotype occurred many times. V and J are TRBV29-1 and TRBJ1-4, with 9 bases fitting TRBD1. The CDR3 has 13 amino acids. V was clipped by 4 bases and J by 7 bases; unmatched bases: 4. The V gene's germline CDR1 is SQVTM and CDR2 ANQGSEA. The CDR3 sequence is CSVGEDRGEKLFF. CDR3 bases: TGCAGCGTTGGAGAGGACAGGGGTGAAAAACTGTTTTTT.

This clonotype was detected many times. The chain joins TRBV10-3 to TRBJ2-7; tentatively, D is TRBD1 or TRBD2 (5 bases each). V lost 3 bases and J lost 6, with 15 bases in between. Germline values: CDR1 ENHRY, CDR2 SYGVKD. The CDR3 runs to 14 residues. The CDR3 nucleotides are TGTGCCATCAGTGAATCGGGACCGCTGGGCGAGCAGTACTTC. This translates into CAISESGPLGEQYF.

This clonotype was detected only a few times. The chain couples TRBV4-3 to TRBJ1-4; D remains unclear. The CDR3 length is 14 residues. Trimming left V 1 base short and J 7 bases short, with 10 bases between. Germline loops: CDR1 LGHNA, CDR2 YSLEER. The CDR3 DNA reads as TGCGCCAGCAGCCAAGTGGAGGGAACTGAAAAACTGTTTTTT. Protein product: CASSQVEGTEKLFF.

This clonotype was detected many times. The J gene is TRBJ2-1, the V gene TRBV2; D possibly corresponds to TRBD2 (6 bases). V was trimmed by 9 bases and J by 8 bases, leaving 8 bases between them. CDR3 length equals 10 residues. Germline CDR1 is SNHLY and CDR2 is FYNNEI. The CDR3 sequence: CASWGDEQFF. The CDR3 coding sequence is TGTGCCAGTTGGGGGGATGAGCAGTTCTTC.